What follows are 28 T cell receptor beta chains derived from one specimen sequenced in a study of blood T cell repertoires in COVID-19. Produced via immunoSEQ multiplex PCR; TCRdb's table is partial and in-frame only. The sample records 150,000 or so clones, about 90% being singletons. The sequenced sample consisted of PBMCs or T cells enriched from blood (not recorded which). Source of these receptors: a human donor with acute COVID-19. The donor label of this sample is uncertain.

The chain couples TRBV7-3 to TRBJ2-5; 7 nucleotides match TRBD2. Germline CDR1 is SGHTA and CDR2 is FQGTGA. The CDR3 has 15 amino acids. V was pared by 0 bases and J by 3 bases, with 4 bases of the junction left unmatched. CDR3 protein: CASSLTGTSEETQYF. CDR3 sequence (DNA): TGTGCCAGCAGCTTAACGGGCACTAGCGAAGAGACCCAGTACTTC.

The J gene is TRBJ2-1, the V gene TRBV4-1, with TRBD2 as a possible D gene (6 bases). V shed 1 base and J shed 7 bases, with 11 bases lying between them. This CDR3 comprises 14 residues. Germline CDR1 MGHRA, CDR2 YSYEKL. Here the CDR3 DNA reads TGCGCCAGCAGCCAAGTTAGGGGAGGAAATGAGCAGTTCTTC. Its protein product is CASSQVRGGNEQFF.

This clone was recorded a few times. The chain employs TRBV5-1 and TRBJ1-6; 7 bases are shared with TRBD1. CDR3 length: 12 residues. Trimming at V came to 4 bases and at J to 9 bases, leaving 1 base not matched to a gene. CDR1 SGHRS and CDR2 YFSETQ come from the germline V gene. CDR3 DNA sequence: TGCGCCAGCAGCCCAGGGGGTTCACCCCTCCACTTT. Translation gives CASSPGGSPLHF. The variable domain in full, with the rest retrieved from reference TRBV5-1 and TRBJ1-6, is KAGVTQTPRYLIKTRGQQVTLSCSPISGHRSVSWYQQTPGQGLQFLFEYFSETQRNKGNFPGRFSGRQFSNSRSEMNVSTLELGDSALYLCASSPGGSPLHFGNGTRLTVT.

This chain joins TRBV5-1 and TRBJ2-3, with 13 positions matching TRBD2. Trimming took 3 bases from V and 0 from J; bases not matched to a gene: 4. Germline V gene data show CDR1 as SGHRS and CDR2 as YFSETQ. This CDR3 is built from 17 residues. Here the CDR3 reads CASSSTLAGGSTDTQYF. In DNA form, the CDR3 reads TGCGCCAGCAGCTCGACACTAGCGGGGGGGAGCACAGATACGCAGTATTTT.

For the CDR3, the DNA is TGCGCCAGCAGCGTAGAGTCGACAGGATTCTCCTACGAGCAGTACTTC. Protein: CASSVESTGFSYEQYF. The chain carries TRBV5-1 and TRBJ2-7, with TRBD1 as a possible D gene (6 bases). The CDR3 is 16 amino acids. The V and J ends lost 4 bases and 0 bases respectively, with 17 bases between them. Germline V lookup: CDR1 SGHRS, CDR2 YFSETQ.

V is TRBV5-1 and J is TRBJ1-1; 8 bases are a match to TRBD1. With 0 bases clipped from V and 10 bases from J, the junction kept 5 bases outside the gene matches. This CDR3 has 13 residues. Germline V gene data show CDR1 as SGHRS and CDR2 as YFSETQ. The CDR3 loop reads CASSLEQGVRAFF. CDR3 nucleotide sequence: TGCGCCAGCAGCTTGGAACAGGGGGTCAGAGCTTTCTTT.

V and J are TRBV13 and TRBJ1-2; 8 nucleotides agree with TRBD1. Per the germline V gene, CDR1 is PRHDT and CDR2 is FYEKMQ (reference sequence). Trimming at V came to 2 bases and at J to 6 bases, leaving 2 bases not matched to a gene. This CDR3 is 13 amino acids long. The CDR3, as DNA: TGTGCCAGCAGCTTAACAGGGGGAAATGGCTACACCTTC. This codes for CASSLTGGNGYTF. Based on the CDR3 plus reference TRBV13 and TRBJ1-2, the full variable domain is AAGVIQSPRHLIKEKRETATLKCYPIPRHDTVYWYQQGPGQDPQFLISFYEKMQSDKGSIPDRFSAQQFSDYHSELNMSSLELGDSALYFCASSLTGGNGYTFGSGTRLTVV.

The chain joins TRBV12-3 or TRBV12-4 to TRBJ2-1; no clear D. V was clipped by 4 bases and J by 9 bases, with 7 bases between them. The CDR3 is 11 amino acids. CDR3 DNA sequence: TGTGCCAGCAGTTCCCGAGGTGAGCAGTTCTTC. The encoded protein is CASSSRGEQFF.

The CDR3 reads CASSDQEVAEAFF. The CDR3 bases are TGTGCCAGCAGTGACCAGGAAGTGGCTGAAGCTTTCTTT. The V call is TRBV2, the J call TRBJ1-1; D call uncertain. Deletions cut 3 bases from V and 6 bases from J, with 11 bases between. Germline CDR1 is SNHLY and CDR2 is FYNNEI. This CDR3 contains 13 residues.

The chain is built from TRBV3-1 (or the pseudogene TRBV3-2) and TRBJ2-7; 10 nucleotides agree with TRBD2. Germline loops: CDR1 LGHDT, CDR2 YNNKEL (reference sequence). CDR3 length: 15 amino acids. V shed 1 base, J shed 4 bases, and the junction held 4 bases outside the gene matches. The CDR3 coding sequence is TGTGCCAGCAGCCAAGGGCCTAGCGGGGGATACGAGCAGTACTTC. Encoded protein: CASSQGPSGGYEQYF.

The V gene is TRBV29-1, the J gene TRBJ2-7, with a possible D match to TRBD2 (6 bases). V was pared by 1 base and J by 6 bases, with 13 bases between. Germline assignment: CDR1 SQVTM and CDR2 ANQGSEA. The CDR3 loop spans 13 amino acids. The DNA for the CDR3 is TGCAGCGTTGAAGGTCAGGGAGGCTCCGAGCAGTACTTC. Translated, it gives CSVEGQGGSEQYF.

The chain recombines TRBV6-5 with TRBJ1-2; the match to TRBD1 covers 11 bases. Germline CDR1 and CDR2: MNHEY and SVGAGI. J was trimmed by 8 bases and V by 6 bases; bases with no gene match: 11. The CDR3 has 15 residues. This chain's CDR3 is CASSPVGGQGVGYTF. CDR3 in DNA: TGTGCCAGCAGCCCGGTGGGGGGACAGGGGGTCGGCTACACCTTC.

This clone has just one count. V usage is TRBV7-9 and J usage is TRBJ2-7; maybe TRBD1 (8 bases). This CDR3 region has 16 residues. The germline V and J ends were trimmed by 0 bases and 2 bases, with 14 bases remaining between them. Germline-derived CDR1 and CDR2 are SEHNR and FQNEAQ (reference sequence). The CDR3 DNA is TGTGCCAGCAGCTTAGCGCCTACAGGGGGGGCCTACGAGCAGTACTTC. This translates into CASSLAPTGGAYEQYF.

This chain links TRBV23-1 with TRBJ1-1, with unresolved D. TRBV23-1 is sorted into the ORF group, with uncertain function. The length of the CDR3 is 13 residues. V lost 7 bases and J 1 base, leaving 10 bases between the germline ends. CDR3: CASTNRGNTEAFF. CDR3 in DNA: TGCGCCAGCACCAATCGGGGGAACACTGAAGCTTTCTTT.

This sequence joins TRBV30 and TRBJ1-2, with 8 bases identical to TRBD1. Germline lookup yields CDR1 GTSNPN and CDR2 SVGIG (reference sequence). Trimming removed 8 bases from V and 8 bases from J; junction bases left unmatched: 22. The CDR3 is 16 residues long. CDR3 sequence: CAGDLSRTGIGIGYTF. The CDR3 DNA reads as TGTGCCGGAGACCTTTCTCGGACAGGGATAGGAATAGGCTACACCTTC.

The chain joins TRBV6-5 to TRBJ2-3, with 8 nucleotides matching TRBD2. Unmatched junction bases numbered 8, after V lost 4 bases and J lost 2 bases. This CDR3 region has 16 residues. CDR1 is MNHEY, CDR2 SVGAGI, per germline. The CDR3 protein is CASSSIAGRFTDTQYF. The CDR3, as DNA: TGTGCCAGCAGTTCAATAGCGGGGCGCTTCACAGATACGCAGTATTTT.

V usage is TRBV24-1 and J usage is TRBJ2-5; no firm D call. Trimming took off 1 base at V and 5 bases at J, with 4 bases between the two ends. The CDR3 has 12 residues. CDR1 KGHDR and CDR2 SFDVKD come from the germline V gene. The CDR3 spells CATSDLAETQYF. CDR3 nucleotides: TGTGCCACCAGTGATTTAGCGGAGACCCAGTACTTC.

V gene TRBV2 combines with J gene TRBJ2-3; TRBD2 aligns across 8 bases. Germline CDR1 reads SNHLY; CDR2 reads FYNNEI. J lost 3 bases, V lost 10 bases, and 12 bases had no gene match. This CDR3 has 15 residues. This chain's CDR3 is CATRGDGGATDTQYF. In nucleotides, the CDR3 is TGTGCCACCCGGGGGGACGGGGGGGCGACAGATACGCAGTATTTT.

This chain connects TRBV5-4 to TRBJ1-5; D ambiguous. The CDR3 covers 15 residues. The germline gives CDR1 SGHNT, CDR2 YYREEE (reference sequence). Trimming removed 4 bases from V and 4 bases from J, with 15 bases in between. DNA of the CDR3: TGTGCCAGCAGCGAAGGGCCGGGGTATAATCAGCCCCAGCATTTT. The encoded protein is CASSEGPGYNQPQHF. The variable domain in full, completed from reference TRBV5-4 and TRBJ1-5, reads ETGVTQSPTHLIKTRGQQVTLRCSSQSGHNTVSWYQQALGQGPQFIFQYYREEENGRGNFPPRFSGLQFPNYSSELNVNALELDDSALYLCASSEGPGYNQPQHFGDGTRLSIL.

This sequence joins TRBV13 and TRBJ1-3, with D possibly TRBD1 on 5 matching bases. The CDR3 has 14 residues. Per germline, CDR1 PRHDT and CDR2 FYEKMQ (reference sequence). Trimming cost V 10 bases and J 4 bases, with 17 bases left between them. The CDR3 is CATGGGDFGNTIYF. Written as DNA, the CDR3 is TGTGCCACCGGGGGTGGGGACTTCGGAAACACCATATATTTT.

The genes are TRBV12-2 and TRBJ1-5. TRBV12-2 is flagged as a pseudogene. The CDR3 is made up of 19 amino acids. As DNA, the CDR3 is TGTGCAAGTCGCTTGCCAGGGAGGAGGGTTAAATATAGCAATCAGCCCCAGCATTTT. It encodes CASRLPGRRVKYSNQPQHF.

V gene TRBV19 combines with J gene TRBJ2-1, with a weak D call TRBD1 (5 bases). The germline V gene has CDR1 LNHDA and CDR2 SQIVND (reference sequence). The CDR3 is made up of 16 amino acids. Between the trimmed V and J ends, which lost 3 bases and 1 base, there was a span of 13 bases. CDR3 loop: CASSMGQGRSYNEQFF. The CDR3 region has the DNA TGTGCCAGTAGTATGGGGCAGGGTCGGTCCTACAATGAGCAGTTCTTC.

The rearrangement joins TRBV19 to TRBJ1-5; tentative D call: TRBD1 (5 bases). The length of the CDR3 is 16 residues. Germline V gene data show CDR1 as LNHDA and CDR2 as SQIVND (reference sequence). Trimming took off 0 bases at V and 0 bases at J, with 9 bases between the two ends. The CDR3 sequence: CASSIDGRASNQPQHF. DNA for the CDR3: TGTGCCAGTAGTATAGATGGCAGGGCTAGCAATCAGCCCCAGCATTTT.

The chain carries TRBV3-1 (or the pseudogene TRBV3-2) and TRBJ2-3, with 7 bases matching TRBD2. This CDR3 contains 12 residues. Germline trimming cut 2 bases from V and 8 bases from J; bases unmatched to any gene: 1. Germline V gene data show CDR1 as LGHDT and CDR2 as YNNKEL (reference sequence). This CDR3 is CASSQSGGTQYF. DNA for the CDR3: TGTGCCAGCAGCCAATCGGGGGGTACGCAGTATTTT.

The chain has TRBV27 and TRBJ2-3; 9 nucleotides match TRBD1. Unmatched junction bases numbered 6, after V lost 3 bases and J lost 2 bases. The CDR3 has 16 residues. In germline, CDR1 is MNHEY, CDR2 SMNVEV (reference sequence). As DNA, the CDR3 is TGTGCCAGCAGTTTCCGTACAGGGGGCATCACAGATACGCAGTATTTT. Its protein product is CASSFRTGGITDTQYF.

The genes are TRBV27 and TRBJ2-1, with TRBD2 matching over 11 bases. CDR1 is MNHEY, CDR2 SMNVEV, per germline (reference sequence). The CDR3 is 16 residues long. V lost 4 bases and J lost 3; bases outside the gene matches: 5. The CDR3 here is CASSSRGTSGYNEQFF. The CDR3 coding sequence is TGTGCCAGCAGTTCACGGGGGACTAGCGGCTACAATGAGCAGTTCTTC.

The rearrangement uses TRBV24-1 and TRBJ2-2; D is possibly TRBD1 (6 bases). The CDR3 length is 13 residues. Germline loops: CDR1 KGHDR, CDR2 SFDVKD. V gave up 7 bases and J gave up 5 bases, with 10 bases separating them. DNA for the CDR3: TGTGCCACCAGGACAGGTGGGACCGGGGAGCTGTTTTTT. It encodes CATRTGGTGELFF.

The gene calls are TRBV19 and TRBJ1-2; D is ambiguous. V shed 9 bases and J shed 4 bases, with 18 bases lying between them. This CDR3 has 14 amino acids. Germline assignment: CDR1 LNHDA and CDR2 SQIVND (reference sequence). CDR3: CASTQRAAIYGYTF. The CDR3 bases are TGTGCCAGCACTCAGAGGGCCGCTATCTATGGCTACACCTTC.